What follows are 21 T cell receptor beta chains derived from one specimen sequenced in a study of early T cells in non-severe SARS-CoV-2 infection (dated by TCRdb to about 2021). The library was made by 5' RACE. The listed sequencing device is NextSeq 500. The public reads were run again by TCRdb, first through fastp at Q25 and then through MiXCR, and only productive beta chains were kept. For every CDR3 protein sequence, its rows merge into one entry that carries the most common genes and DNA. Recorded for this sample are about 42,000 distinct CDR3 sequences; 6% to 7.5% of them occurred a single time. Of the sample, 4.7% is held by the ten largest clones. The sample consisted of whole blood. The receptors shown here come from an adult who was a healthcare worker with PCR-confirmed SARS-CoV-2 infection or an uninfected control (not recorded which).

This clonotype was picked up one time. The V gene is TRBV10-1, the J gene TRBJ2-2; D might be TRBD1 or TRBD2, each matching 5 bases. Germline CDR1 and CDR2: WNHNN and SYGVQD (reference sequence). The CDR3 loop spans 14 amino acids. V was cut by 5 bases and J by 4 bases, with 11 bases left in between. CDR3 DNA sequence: TGCGCCAGCAGTACCTGGGACGGCACCGGGGAGCTGTTTTTT. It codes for CASSTWDGTGELFF.

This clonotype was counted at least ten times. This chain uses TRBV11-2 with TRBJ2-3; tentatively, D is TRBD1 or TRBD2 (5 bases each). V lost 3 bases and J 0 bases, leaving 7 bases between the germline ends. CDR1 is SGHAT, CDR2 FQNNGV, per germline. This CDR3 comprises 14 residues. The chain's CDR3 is CASSFRDSTDTQYF. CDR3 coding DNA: TGTGCCAGCAGCTTCCGGGACAGCACAGATACGCAGTATTTT.

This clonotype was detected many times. The CDR3 loop reads CASSLAGRGNIQYF. The CDR3 DNA follows: TGCGCCAGCAGCTTGGCCGGGAGGGGTAACATTCAGTACTTC. The chain combines TRBV5-1 with TRBJ2-4; 8 bases line up with TRBD2. With 0 bases clipped from V and 7 bases from J, the junction kept 3 bases outside the gene matches. CDR1 and CDR2 from the germline V gene are SGHRS and YFSETQ. The CDR3 has 14 residues. Complete variable domain (other parts from reference TRBV5-1 and TRBJ2-4): KAGVTQTPRYLIKTRGQQVTLSCSPISGHRSVSWYQQTPGQGLQFLFEYFSETQRNKGNFPGRFSGRQFSNSRSEMNVSTLELGDSALYLCASSLAGRGNIQYFGAGTRLSVL.

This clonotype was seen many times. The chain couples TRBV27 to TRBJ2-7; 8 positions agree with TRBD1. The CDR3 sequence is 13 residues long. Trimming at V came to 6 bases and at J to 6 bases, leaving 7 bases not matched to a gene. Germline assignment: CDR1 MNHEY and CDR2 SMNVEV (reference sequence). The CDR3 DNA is TGTGCCAGCAGGAGAGACAGGGGAAGCGAGCAGTACTTC. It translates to CASRRDRGSEQYF.

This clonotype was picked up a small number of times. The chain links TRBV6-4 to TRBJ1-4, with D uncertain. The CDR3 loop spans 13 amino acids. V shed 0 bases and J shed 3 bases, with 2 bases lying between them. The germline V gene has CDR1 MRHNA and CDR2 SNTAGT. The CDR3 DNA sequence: TGTGCCAGCAGTGACTCACCTAATGAAAAACTGTTTTTT. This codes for CASSDSPNEKLFF.

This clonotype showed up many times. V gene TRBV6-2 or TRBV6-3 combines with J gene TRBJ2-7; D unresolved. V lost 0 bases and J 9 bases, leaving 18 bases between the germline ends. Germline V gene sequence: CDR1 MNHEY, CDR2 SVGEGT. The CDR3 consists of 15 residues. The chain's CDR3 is CASSYSGSASTTQYF. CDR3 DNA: TGTGCCAGCAGTTACTCCGGGTCGGCTTCTACAACGCAGTACTTC.

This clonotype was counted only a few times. The CDR3 region has the DNA TGTGCCAGCTGTGGACAGGAGACTTCCTACGAGCAGTACTTC. Translated: CASCGQETSYEQYF. The rearrangement uses TRBV7-8 and TRBJ2-7, with TRBD1 matching over 7 bases. V dropped 8 bases and J dropped 1; count of bases not matched to a gene: 8. CDR3 length equals 14 residues. Germline lookup yields CDR1 SGHVS and CDR2 FQNEAQ.

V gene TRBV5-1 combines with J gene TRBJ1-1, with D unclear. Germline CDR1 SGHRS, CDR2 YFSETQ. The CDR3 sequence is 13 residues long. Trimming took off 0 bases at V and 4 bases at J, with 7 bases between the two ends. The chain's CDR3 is CASSLAKPTEAFF. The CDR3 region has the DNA TGCGCCAGCAGCTTGGCCAAACCCACTGAAGCTTTCTTT.

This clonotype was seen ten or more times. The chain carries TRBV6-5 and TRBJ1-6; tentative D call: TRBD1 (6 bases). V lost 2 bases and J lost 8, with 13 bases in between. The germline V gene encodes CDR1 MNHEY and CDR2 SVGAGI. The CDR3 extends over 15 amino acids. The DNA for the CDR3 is TGTGCCAGCAGTTACGGGACATCAGGAGATTCACCCCTCCACTTT. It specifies CASSYGTSGDSPLHF.

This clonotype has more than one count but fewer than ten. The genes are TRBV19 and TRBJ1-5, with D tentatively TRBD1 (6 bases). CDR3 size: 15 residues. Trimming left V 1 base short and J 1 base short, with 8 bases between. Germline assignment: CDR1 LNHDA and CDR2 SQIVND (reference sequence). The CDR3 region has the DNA TGTGCCAGTAGTATAGCCAGGGGCAGCAATCAGCCCCAGCATTTT. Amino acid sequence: CASSIARGSNQPQHF.

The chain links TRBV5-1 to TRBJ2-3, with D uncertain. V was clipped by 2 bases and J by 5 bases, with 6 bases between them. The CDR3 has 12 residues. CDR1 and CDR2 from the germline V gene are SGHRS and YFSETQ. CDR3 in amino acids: CASSFWGDTQYF. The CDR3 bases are TGCGCCAGCAGCTTTTGGGGAGATACGCAGTATTTT.

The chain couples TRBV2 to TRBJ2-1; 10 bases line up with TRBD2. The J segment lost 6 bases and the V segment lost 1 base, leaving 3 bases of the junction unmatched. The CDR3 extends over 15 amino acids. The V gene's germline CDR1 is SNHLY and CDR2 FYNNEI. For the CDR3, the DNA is TGTGCCAGCAGTGAAGTTAGCGGGGGGTTCAATGAGCAGTTCTTC. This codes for CASSEVSGGFNEQFF.

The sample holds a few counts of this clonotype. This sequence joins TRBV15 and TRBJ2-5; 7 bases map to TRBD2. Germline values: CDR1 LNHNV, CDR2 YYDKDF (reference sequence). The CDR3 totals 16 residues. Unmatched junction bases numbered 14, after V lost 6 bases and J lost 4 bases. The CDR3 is CATRNPSAGVLETQYF. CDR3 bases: TGTGCCACCAGGAACCCCTCGGCGGGGGTCTTAGAGACCCAGTACTTC.

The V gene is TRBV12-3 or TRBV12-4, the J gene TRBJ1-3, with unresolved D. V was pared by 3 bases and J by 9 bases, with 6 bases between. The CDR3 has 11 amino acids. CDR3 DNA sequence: TGTGCCAGCAGTTTCGGGAGCACCATATATTTT. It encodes CASSFGSTIYF.

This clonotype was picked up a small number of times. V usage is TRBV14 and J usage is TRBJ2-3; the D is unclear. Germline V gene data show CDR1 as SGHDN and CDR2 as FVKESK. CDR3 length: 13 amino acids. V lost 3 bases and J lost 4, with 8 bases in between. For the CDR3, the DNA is TGTGCCAGCAGCCAGGAGTTTTCAGATACGCAGTATTTT. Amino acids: CASSQEFSDTQYF.

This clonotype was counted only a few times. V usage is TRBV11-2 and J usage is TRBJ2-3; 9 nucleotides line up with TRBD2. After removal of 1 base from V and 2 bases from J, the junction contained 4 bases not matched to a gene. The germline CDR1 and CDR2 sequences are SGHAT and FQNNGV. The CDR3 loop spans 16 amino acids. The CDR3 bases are TGTGCCAGCAGCTTAGGAGCGGGGGGCCTCACAGATACGCAGTATTTT. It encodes CASSLGAGGLTDTQYF. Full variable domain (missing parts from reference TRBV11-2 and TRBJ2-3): EAGVAQSPRYKIIEKRQSVAFWCNPISGHATLYWYQQILGQGPKLLIQFQNNGVVDDSQLPKDRFSAERLKGVDSTLKIQPAKLEDSAVYLCASSLGAGGLTDTQYFGPGTRLTVL.

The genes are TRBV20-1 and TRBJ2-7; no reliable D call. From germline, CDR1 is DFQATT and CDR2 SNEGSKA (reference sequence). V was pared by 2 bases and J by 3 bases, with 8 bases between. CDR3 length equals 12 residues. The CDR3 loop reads CSARLDHYEQYF. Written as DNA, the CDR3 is TGCAGTGCTAGACTGGACCACTACGAGCAGTACTTC.

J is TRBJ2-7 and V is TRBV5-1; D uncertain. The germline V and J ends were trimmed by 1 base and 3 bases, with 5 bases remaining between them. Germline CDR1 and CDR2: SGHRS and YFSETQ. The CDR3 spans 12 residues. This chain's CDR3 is CASSLYSYEQYF. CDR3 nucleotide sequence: TGCGCCAGCAGCTTGTACAGCTACGAGCAGTACTTC.

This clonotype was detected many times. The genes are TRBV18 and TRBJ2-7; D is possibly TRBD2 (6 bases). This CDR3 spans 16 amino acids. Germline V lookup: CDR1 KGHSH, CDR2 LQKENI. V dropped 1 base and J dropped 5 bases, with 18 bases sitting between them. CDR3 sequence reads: CASSPLAVTQGHEQYF. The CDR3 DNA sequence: TGTGCCAGCTCACCACTAGCGGTAACCCAAGGGCACGAGCAGTACTTC.

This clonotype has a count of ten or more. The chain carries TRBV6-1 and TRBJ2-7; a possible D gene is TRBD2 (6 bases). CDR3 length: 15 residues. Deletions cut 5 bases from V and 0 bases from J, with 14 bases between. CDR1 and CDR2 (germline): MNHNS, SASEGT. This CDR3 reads CASSYRDGSSYEQYF. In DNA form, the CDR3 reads TGTGCCAGCAGTTACCGGGACGGGAGCTCCTACGAGCAGTACTTC.

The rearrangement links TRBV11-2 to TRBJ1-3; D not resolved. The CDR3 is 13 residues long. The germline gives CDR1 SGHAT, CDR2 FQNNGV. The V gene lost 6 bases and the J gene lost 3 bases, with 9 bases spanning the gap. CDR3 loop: CASSPSGGNTIYF. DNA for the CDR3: TGTGCCAGCAGTCCCTCTGGTGGAAACACCATATATTTT.